This passage covers 30 T cell receptor beta chains from one sample sequenced in a study of PD-1 blockade in classical Hodgkin lymphoma. Profiling relied on immunoSEQ multiplex PCR, and the TCRdb table lists in-frame clones only, not all of them. The sample consists of more than 4,000 clones, approximately 80% of them appearing once. Indicated time point: newly diagnosed, previously untreated cHL patient sample. Investigators obtained CD8+ T cells from thawed PBMCs by magnetic negative selection. Sample: CD8+ T cells from blood. The receptors stem from a human donor with classical Hodgkin lymphoma.

V usage is TRBV19 and J usage is TRBJ1-2; unclear D gene. Trimming stripped 5 bases from V and 4 bases from J, with 17 bases between. Germline CDR1 LNHDA, CDR2 SQIVND (reference sequence). CDR3 size: 15 residues. CDR3 sequence: CASSPGLGIIYGYTF. DNA for the CDR3: TGTGCCAGTAGTCCGGGATTGGGAATAATCTATGGCTACACCTTC.

The chain couples TRBV30 to TRBJ2-3; perhaps TRBD2 as D (5 bases). In germline, CDR1 is GTSNPN, CDR2 SVGIG (reference sequence). CDR3 length: 17 amino acids. Trimming took 2 bases from V and 2 from J, leaving 20 bases between them. The CDR3 sequence: CAWSPTGVLLYTDTQYF. The CDR3 coding sequence is TGTGCCTGGAGTCCCACCGGGGTACTGCTTTACACAGATACGCAGTATTTT. The full variable domain, in which reference TRBV30 and TRBJ2-3 provide the parts outside the CDR3, is SQTIHQWPATLVQPVGSPLSLECTVEGTSNPNLYWYRQAAGRGLQLLFYSVGIGQISSEVPQNLSASRPQDRQFILSSKKLLLSDSGFYLCAWSPTGVLLYTDTQYFGPGTRLTVL.

The chain couples TRBV19 to TRBJ1-5; no reliable D call. Germline V gene lookup returns CDR1 LNHDA and CDR2 SQIVND (reference sequence). The CDR3 extends over 14 amino acids. The V and J ends lost 3 bases and 3 bases respectively, with 9 bases between them. As DNA, the CDR3 is TGTGCCAGTAGTATTTGGTCAGTCAATCAGCCCCAGCATTTT. Translating gives CASSIWSVNQPQHF.

The chain couples TRBV5-1 to TRBJ2-3; TRBD1 aligns across 7 bases. Unmatched junction bases numbered 3, after V lost 0 bases and J lost 2 bases. The CDR3 spans 15 residues. The germline V gene has CDR1 SGHRS and CDR2 YFSETQ. CDR3 nucleotide sequence: TGCGCCAGCAGCTTGGAGGGACAGCACACAGATACGCAGTATTTT. Its translation: CASSLEGQHTDTQYF.

The chain joins TRBV2 to TRBJ1-3, with 7 positions matching TRBD1. CDR1 is SNHLY, CDR2 FYNNEI, per germline. The CDR3 is 15 amino acids. Germline trimming cut 3 bases from V and 0 bases from J; bases unmatched to any gene: 2. The chain's CDR3 is CASSEDRSSGNTIYF. CDR3 coding DNA: TGTGCCAGCAGTGAGGACAGGAGCTCTGGAAACACCATATATTTT.

V gene TRBV27 combines with J gene TRBJ2-5, with D unclear. Trimming stripped 0 bases from V and 13 bases from J, with 15 bases between. The CDR3 has 13 amino acids. In germline, CDR1 is MNHEY, CDR2 SMNVEV (reference sequence). The CDR3 here is CASSLSLQGNPYF. The CDR3 DNA follows: TGTGCCAGCAGTTTATCCCTCCAAGGAAACCCGTACTTC.

The V call is TRBV6-6, the J call TRBJ2-5; TRBD1 or TRBD2 may be the D gene (5 bases each). Germline-derived CDR1 and CDR2 are MNHNY and SVGAGI (reference sequence). The CDR3 length is 15 residues. V was clipped by 2 bases and J by 3 bases, with 13 bases between them. The CDR3 DNA reads as TGTGCCAGCAGTTACCTCCGGGGCAGGGAAGAGACCCAGTACTTC. The encoded protein is CASSYLRGREETQYF.

The V gene is TRBV7-9, the J gene TRBJ2-3, with 12 bases matching TRBD2. This CDR3 region has 17 residues. The germline V gene has CDR1 SEHNR and CDR2 FQNEAQ (reference sequence). J was trimmed by 3 bases and V by 2 bases; bases with no gene match: 6. The CDR3, as DNA: TGTGCCAGCAGCTTAAGCCTAGCGGGAGGGCCAACAGATACGCAGTATTTT. Its protein product is CASSLSLAGGPTDTQYF.

The rearrangement uses TRBV7-9 and TRBJ1-2; D unclear. The CDR3 sequence is 12 residues long. With 5 bases removed from V and 2 bases from J, the gap between germline ends came to 6 bases. In germline, CDR1 is SEHNR, CDR2 FQNEAQ (reference sequence). CDR3 sequence (DNA): TGTGCCAGCAGCCTGCTCAACTATGGCTACACCTTC. This gives the protein CASSLLNYGYTF.

The V gene is TRBV5-4, the J gene TRBJ2-7; D possibly corresponds to TRBD2 (6 bases). The CDR3 consists of 12 residues. With 0 bases removed from V and 7 bases from J, the gap between germline ends came to 8 bases. Germline CDR1 and CDR2: SGHNT and YYREEE (reference sequence). The DNA for the CDR3 is TGTGCCAGCAGCTTGGCTCTAGCGGAGCAGTACTTC. As protein: CASSLALAEQYF. Full variable domain (remainder filled in from reference TRBV5-4 and TRBJ2-7): ETGVTQSPTHLIKTRGQQVTLRCSSQSGHNTVSWYQQALGQGPQFIFQYYREEENGRGNFPPRFSGLQFPNYSSELNVNALELDDSALYLCASSLALAEQYFGPGTRLTVT.

This clone was counted only a few times. This sample includes further DNA sequences coding for the same CDR3. The V and J genes are TRBV9 and TRBJ1-2; a weak D match, TRBD1 (5 bases). CDR3 length equals 13 residues. The germline V gene encodes CDR1 SGDLS and CDR2 YYNGEE. Trimming stripped 0 bases from V and 3 bases from J, with 6 bases between. In nucleotides, the CDR3 is TGTGCCAGCAGCGTAGGGGGCGACTATGGCTACACCTTC. Residues: CASSVGGDYGYTF. The full variable domain, with the rest looked up from reference TRBV9 and TRBJ1-2, is DSGVTQTPKHLITATGQRVTLRCSPRSGDLSVYWYQQSLDQGLQFLIQYYNGEERAKGNILERFSAQQFPDLHSELNLSSLELGDSALYFCASSVGGDYGYTFGSGTRLTVV.

This rearrangement joins TRBV9 to TRBJ1-2, with TRBD1 as a possible D gene (5 bases). The ends were cut back, 4 bases at V and 3 bases at J, with 10 bases in the middle. This CDR3 is built from 13 residues. Looked up from germline, CDR1 is SGDLS and CDR2 is YYNGEE. The DNA for the CDR3 is TGTGCCAGCAGCCTAGGACAAGACTATGGCTACACCTTC. Translated, it gives CASSLGQDYGYTF.

The J gene is TRBJ2-1, the V gene TRBV7-3; 9 bases line up with TRBD2. CDR3 size: 17 residues. V was clipped by 2 bases and J by 8 bases; unmatched bases: 13. Germline V CDR1 and CDR2: SGHTA, FQGTGA. In DNA, the CDR3 is TGTGCCAGCAGCTTATTTAAAATAGCGGGAGTAGTTGATGAGCAGTTCTTC. It is translated as CASSLFKIAGVVDEQFF.

V gene TRBV7-9 combines with J gene TRBJ2-7; no definite D call. The CDR3 spans 12 residues. Between the trimmed V and J ends, which lost 2 bases and 4 bases, there was a span of 6 bases. CDR1 is SEHNR and CDR2 is FQNEAQ in the germline V gene (reference sequence). The CDR3 coding sequence is TGTGCCAGCAGCTTATCGGTGTACGAGCAGTACTTC. Protein sequence: CASSLSVYEQYF.

The V and J genes are TRBV10-3 and TRBJ2-1; D is unclear. V was trimmed by 3 bases and J by 3 bases, leaving 6 bases between them. Germline V lookup: CDR1 ENHRY, CDR2 SYGVKD. The CDR3 totals 13 residues. The CDR3 loop reads CAISDPRYNEQFF. CDR3 in DNA: TGTGCCATCAGTGACCCTCGCTACAATGAGCAGTTCTTC.

The chain joins TRBV7-9 to TRBJ2-1; possible D gene TRBD1, 5 bases. Trimming left V 4 bases short and J 1 base short, with 11 bases between. CDR3 size: 15 residues. The germline gives CDR1 SEHNR, CDR2 FQNEAQ (reference sequence). CDR3 sequence reads: CASSSPTASYNEQFF. CDR3 DNA sequence: TGTGCCAGCAGCTCACCGACAGCTTCCTACAATGAGCAGTTCTTC.

This clone appeared a single time. The rearrangement links TRBV5-1 to TRBJ2-1; 10 bases match TRBD2. CDR1 is SGHRS, CDR2 YFSETQ, per germline. With V trimmed by 0 bases and J by 3 bases, 6 bases remained unmatched. The CDR3 loop spans 17 amino acids. The CDR3 loop is CASSLGLAGEHYNEQFF. The CDR3 bases are TGCGCCAGCAGCTTGGGGCTAGCGGGAGAGCACTACAATGAGCAGTTCTTC.

The genes are TRBV2 and TRBJ2-7; no reliable D call. This CDR3 has 12 amino acids. Germline V gives CDR1 SNHLY, CDR2 FYNNEI. V was clipped by 7 bases and J by 3 bases, with 10 bases between them. The CDR3 nucleotides read TGTGCCAGCACCCGGGTAAACTACGAGCAGTACTTC. Translating gives CASTRVNYEQYF. Full variable domain (outside the CDR3, taken from reference TRBV2 and TRBJ2-7): EPEVTQTPSHQVTQMGQEVILRCVPISNHLYFYWYRQILGQKVEFLVSFYNNEISEKSEIFDDQFSVERPDGSNFTLKIRSTKLEDSAMYFCASTRVNYEQYFGPGTRLTVT.

The chain has TRBV27 and TRBJ2-3, with 13 bases matching TRBD2. This CDR3 is 15 amino acids long. Germline V gene data show CDR1 as MNHEY and CDR2 as SMNVEV (reference sequence). The V gene end was trimmed by 5 bases and the J gene end by 5 bases; junction bases not matched to a gene: 4. This CDR3 is CASSPGLAGVDTQYF. The CDR3 nucleotides are TGTGCCAGCAGTCCTGGACTAGCGGGAGTAGATACGCAGTATTTT.

V and J are TRBV27 and TRBJ2-3, with 13 bases aligning to TRBD2. V lost 0 bases to trimming and J lost 3 bases; unmatched junction nucleotides: 12. The CDR3 runs to 20 residues. Per the germline V gene, CDR1 is MNHEY and CDR2 is SMNVEV (reference sequence). The CDR3 region has the DNA TGTGCCAGCAGTTTATCGTTTCCTAGGCGACTAGCGGGAGGAACAGATACGCAGTATTTT. Residues: CASSLSFPRRLAGGTDTQYF.

The V and J genes are TRBV6-5 and TRBJ1-3, with D perhaps TRBD1 (6 bases). The CDR3 consists of 14 residues. Germline CDR1 reads MNHEY; CDR2 reads SVGAGI. V was clipped by 3 bases and J by 2 bases, with 8 bases between them. The CDR3 DNA is TGTGCCAGCAGTTATTCAGGGGCTGGAAACACCATATATTTT. This codes for CASSYSGAGNTIYF.

J is TRBJ2-3 and V is TRBV5-1; 13 bases are a match to TRBD2. CDR3 length: 16 amino acids. The junction had 4 bases not matched to a gene; V was cut back by 2 bases and J by 4 bases. Germline V gives CDR1 SGHRS, CDR2 YFSETQ. The CDR3 DNA sequence: TGCGCCAGCAGCTTTACTAGCGGGAGGGCCCCAGATACGCAGTATTTT. It yields the protein CASSFTSGRAPDTQYF.

The chain combines TRBV27 with TRBJ2-1, with 13 nucleotides matching TRBD2. Germline lookup yields CDR1 MNHEY and CDR2 SMNVEV (reference sequence). The V segment lost 8 bases and the J segment 3 bases; nucleotides outside the gene matches: 13. This CDR3 spans 18 amino acids. CDR3 amino acids: CASPMELAGGPGYNEQFF. DNA for the CDR3: TGTGCCAGCCCCATGGAACTAGCGGGAGGGCCAGGCTACAATGAGCAGTTCTTC.

This chain joins TRBV4-3 and TRBJ2-7; 7 nucleotides line up with TRBD2. Per the germline V gene, CDR1 is LGHNA and CDR2 is YSLEER. This CDR3 has 16 amino acids. Germline trimming cut 0 bases from V and 2 bases from J; bases unmatched to any gene: 7. The CDR3 spells CASSQDWASGTYEQYF. The CDR3 coding sequence is TGCGCCAGCAGCCAAGATTGGGCTAGCGGAACCTACGAGCAGTACTTC.

This rearrangement joins TRBV7-9 to TRBJ2-1, with 12 bases aligning to TRBD2. With V trimmed by 6 bases and J by 0 bases, 0 bases remained unmatched. The CDR3 contains 15 residues. CDR1 is SEHNR, CDR2 FQNEAQ, per germline (reference sequence). CDR3 sequence: CASRLAGGSYNEQFF. The DNA for the CDR3 is TGTGCCAGCAGACTAGCGGGAGGCTCCTACAATGAGCAGTTCTTC. Based on the CDR3 plus reference TRBV7-9 and TRBJ2-1, the full variable domain is DTGVSQNPRHKITKRGQNVTFRCDPISEHNRLYWYRQTLGQGPEFLTYFQNEAQLEKSRLLSDRFSAERPKGSFSTLEIQRTEQGDSAMYLCASRLAGGSYNEQFFGPGTRLTVL.

The rearrangement links TRBV7-9 to TRBJ2-7, with 7 positions matching TRBD2. Germline V lookup: CDR1 SEHNR, CDR2 FQNEAQ (reference sequence). CDR3 size: 13 residues. V dropped 5 bases and J dropped 2; count of bases not matched to a gene: 3. The CDR3 is CASSPRGAYEQYF. The DNA for the CDR3 is TGTGCCAGCAGCCCCCGGGGGGCCTACGAGCAGTACTTC.

The chain joins TRBV28 to TRBJ1-2; a possible D gene is TRBD1 (5 bases). This CDR3 is 14 amino acids long. V was pared by 3 bases and J by 4 bases, with 12 bases between. Germline V gene data show CDR1 as MDHEN and CDR2 as SYDVKM. For the CDR3, the DNA is TGTGCCAGCAGTTTTTCTGGGGCGCGCTATGGCTACACCTTC. Its translation is CASSFSGARYGYTF.

The chain combines TRBV5-1 with TRBJ2-4; TRBD1 agrees at 8 bases. This CDR3 has 16 amino acids. Losses at the gene ends were 4 bases for V and 1 base for J; bases not matched to a gene: 7. Germline lookup yields CDR1 SGHRS and CDR2 YFSETQ. The CDR3 here is CASSAGQGRAKNIQYF. In DNA, the CDR3 is TGCGCCAGCAGCGCCGGACAGGGTAGGGCCAAAAACATTCAGTACTTC.

The chain joins TRBV4-3 to TRBJ2-3; TRBD1 matches at 8 bases. The V gene's germline CDR1 is LGHNA and CDR2 YSLEER. Losses at the gene ends were 4 bases for V and 4 bases for J; bases not matched to a gene: 7. This CDR3 is built from 15 residues. For the CDR3, the DNA is TGCGCCAGCAGCCCAGGGGGCGGGATCGCAGATACGCAGTATTTT. It encodes CASSPGGGIADTQYF.

V usage is TRBV7-9 and J usage is TRBJ2-7, with D possibly TRBD1 on 5 matching bases. Germline V gene data show CDR1 as SEHNR and CDR2 as FQNEAQ (reference sequence). Trimming took 0 bases from V and 5 from J, leaving 14 bases between them. The CDR3 spans 15 residues. Written as DNA, the CDR3 is TGTGCCAGCAGCTTAGCCACAGGCTACCTTCACGAGCAGTACTTC. Protein product: CASSLATGYLHEQYF.